The clone carrying this T cell receptor (beta chain) has a handful of counts. Its antigen is as yet unknown. TCRdb fed the reads into MiXCR, producing one record per CDR3 protein. The sample shows 570,000 or so distinct CDR3 sequences, around two fifths of them seen only once. J lost 5 bases, V lost 8 bases, and 6 bases had no gene match. CDR1 and CDR2 from the germline V gene are ENHRY and SYGVKD. CDR3 length: 15 residues. These data originate in a study of T cell repertoires in cytomegalovirus infection. Across the whole study: CMV epitopes that were recently identified and HLA-C-restricted were used alongside well-studied HLA-B-restricted ones. Based on public TCR beta signatures, there were indications of CMV infection and of a matching HLA type. Study outcomes and limitations: Carriers of CMV and the relevant HLA type were discriminated by public TCR beta frequency. Dominating the ex vivo response were HLA-C-restricted CMV-specific TCR beta clonotypes.

This sequence joins TRBV10-3 and TRBJ2-1; 13 nucleotides line up with TRBD2. The material was cultured PBMCs, obtained from culture after CMV antigen stimulation. This TCR was recovered from a human donor in good health (CMV status not recorded). Some clones in this sample may be carry-over from other donors' samples. CDR3 DNA sequence: TGTGCCATCTCCCAGGGGACTAGCGGGAACAATGAGCAGTTCTTC. This gives the protein CAISQGTSGNNEQFF.